This T cell receptor (beta chain) appears in the sequencing data of a study of T cell repertoires in cytomegalovirus infection. Study at large: Both recently identified HLA-C-restricted and well-studied HLA-B-restricted CMV epitopes were used in the study. Evidence of both CMV infection and a matching HLA type came from public TCR beta signatures.

CDR3 size: 13 residues. V gave up 7 bases and J gave up 2 bases, with 10 bases separating them. CDR1 and CDR2 from the germline V gene are SGHVS and FNYEAQ. A note on this clonotype: The antigen remains undetermined.

From the reads, TCRdb called clonotypes with MiXCR, one entry per CDR3 protein. The sample includes about half a million distinct CDR3 sequences, roughly 42% of them seen just once. Study results and limitations: Within the response measured ex vivo, HLA-C-restricted CMV-specific TCR beta clonotypes were dominant. Of the TCR beta families, the public ones yielded a cumulative frequency that identified carriers of CMV plus the relevant HLA.

The chain joins TRBV7-6 to TRBJ2-3; TRBD1 might be the D (5 bases). The receptor was derived from a human donor in good health (CMV status not recorded). Some clones in this sample may be carry-over from other donors' samples. The sequences come from cultured PBMCs, collected from culture after CMV antigen stimulation. The CDR3 coding sequence is TGTGCCAGCACCACAGGATACACAGATACGCAGTATTTT. It translates to CASTTGYTDTQYF.